This entry describes one TCR beta chain. Method: immunoSEQ multiplex PCR; TCRdb's copy keeps in-frame clones and lacks some. This table holds more than 300,000 clones, under 95% found once. This sample is drawn from a study of blood T cell repertoires in COVID-19. Study background: Acute-phase and convalescent COVID-19 samples originated in the United States, Italy and Spain.

Each participant's cohort was designated according to participant-reported clinical history. Trimming removed 4 bases from V and 5 bases from J; junction bases left unmatched: 9. The length of the CDR3 is 15 residues. Germline V gene sequence: CDR1 SGHRS, CDR2 YFSETQ. This chain joins TRBV5-1 and TRBJ1-5; TRBD1 aligns across 7 bases. Sequenced: PBMCs or T cells enriched from blood (not recorded which). The TCR sequence derives from a woman younger than 45 who had recovered from COVID-19. The CDR3, as DNA: TGCGCCAGCAGCCTTACAGGGGTGGGAGATCAGCCCCAGCATTTT. Its protein product is CASSLTGVGDQPQHF.